The sequence of this T cell receptor beta chain was determined in a study of blood T cell repertoires in COVID-19. Looking at the study overall: COVID-19 samples collected from the United States, Italy and Spain covered acute and convalescent phases. Sources were T cells, B-cell-depleted T cells, or PBMCs; the material itself was cDNA or gDNA.

Donors in Cohort 3 who had recovered were those with two negative PCRs, healthcare professional clearance, or resolution of their symptoms. V was trimmed by 2 bases and J by 1 base, leaving 9 bases between them. CDR3 length equals 15 residues. The germline V gene has CDR1 SGHRS and CDR2 YFSETQ. In the original workflow: Amplifying reference gene primers gave estimates of nucleated cell counts. Measured with immunoSEQ multiplex PCR; TCRdb has only the in-frame clones, and not every one. V, J and clone size were drawn from that table, and D and trimming were deduced from the DNA. The sample has some 180,000 clones, 85% to 90% seen once.

This TCR derives from a man aged 40-50 years who had recovered from COVID-19. Input material: PBMCs or T cells enriched from blood (not recorded which). The J gene is TRBJ2-2, the V gene TRBV5-1; D remains ambiguous. CDR3 nucleotides: TGCGCCAGCAGCTTTGTACCAGGGAACACCGGGGAGCTGTTTTTT. Translating gives CASSFVPGNTGELFF. Full variable domain (outside the CDR3, taken from reference TRBV5-1 and TRBJ2-2): KAGVTQTPRYLIKTRGQQVTLSCSPISGHRSVSWYQQTPGQGLQFLFEYFSETQRNKGNFPGRFSGRQFSNSRSEMNVSTLELGDSALYLCASSFVPGNTGELFFGEGSRLTVL.